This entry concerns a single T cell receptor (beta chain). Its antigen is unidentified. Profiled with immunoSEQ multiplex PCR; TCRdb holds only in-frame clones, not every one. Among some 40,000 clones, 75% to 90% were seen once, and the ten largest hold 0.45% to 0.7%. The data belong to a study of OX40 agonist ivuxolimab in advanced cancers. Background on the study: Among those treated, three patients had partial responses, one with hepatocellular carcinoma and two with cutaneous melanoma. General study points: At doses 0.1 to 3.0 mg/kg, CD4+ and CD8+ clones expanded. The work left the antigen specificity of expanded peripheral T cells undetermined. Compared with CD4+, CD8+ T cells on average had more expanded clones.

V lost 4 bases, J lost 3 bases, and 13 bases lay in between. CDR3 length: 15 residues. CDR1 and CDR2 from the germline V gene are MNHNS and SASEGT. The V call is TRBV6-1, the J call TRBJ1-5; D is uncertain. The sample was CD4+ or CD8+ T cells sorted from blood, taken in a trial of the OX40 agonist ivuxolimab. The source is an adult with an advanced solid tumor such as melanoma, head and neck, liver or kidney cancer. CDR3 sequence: CASSVHGNPNQPQHF. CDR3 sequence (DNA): TGTGCCAGCAGTGTTCATGGAAACCCCAATCAGCCCCAGCATTTT.